This record covers a single TCR beta chain. Libraries were prepared by immunoSEQ multiplex PCR; TCRdb keeps only in-frame clonotypes and omits some of them. The sample holds about 130,000 clones, roughly 84% seen once. The sample is drawn from a study of control samples from healthy donors and cancer patients. CDR1 is MDHEN and CDR2 is SYDVKM in the germline V gene. This CDR3 contains 15 residues. V lost 8 bases to trimming and J lost 3 bases; unmatched junction nucleotides: 11. Sequenced sample: blood. This clonotype was sampled from a man aged 50-60 years in good health. The rearrangement links TRBV28 to TRBJ2-7; 9 bases map to TRBD1. CDR3 in amino acids: CASVKGTGIYYEQYF. The CDR3 nucleotides are TGTGCCAGCGTTAAAGGGACAGGGATTTACTACGAGCAGTACTTC.